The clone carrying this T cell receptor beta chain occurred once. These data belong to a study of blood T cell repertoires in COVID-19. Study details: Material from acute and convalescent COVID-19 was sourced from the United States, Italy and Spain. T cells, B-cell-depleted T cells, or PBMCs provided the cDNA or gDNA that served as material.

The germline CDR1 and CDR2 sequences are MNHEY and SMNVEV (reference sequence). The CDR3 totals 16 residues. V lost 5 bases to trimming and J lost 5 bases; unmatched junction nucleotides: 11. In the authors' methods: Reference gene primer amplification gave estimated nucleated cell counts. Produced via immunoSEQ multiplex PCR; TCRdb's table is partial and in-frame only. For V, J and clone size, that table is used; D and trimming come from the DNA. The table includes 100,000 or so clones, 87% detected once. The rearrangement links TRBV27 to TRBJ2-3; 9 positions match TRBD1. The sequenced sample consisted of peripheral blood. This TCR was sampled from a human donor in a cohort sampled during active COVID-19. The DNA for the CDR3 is TGTGCCAGCAGTCGCTTATTACAGGGGGCGCGAGATACGCAGTATTTT. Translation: CASSRLLQGARDTQYF.